What follows are 27 T cell receptor beta chains derived from one specimen sequenced in a study of shared clonotypes between healthy human individuals. CD8 cells classed as naive were CD45RO-negative and positively selected for CCR7, excluding terminally differentiated effector memory CD45RA+ cells. The assay was immunoSEQ multiplex PCR, and TCRdb's table has in-frame clones only and misses some. This table has hundreds of thousands of clones, around 96% appearing once. The specimen was naive CD8+ T cells sorted from blood. The receptors here all came from a woman aged 25 to 45 in good health.

The gene calls are TRBV19 and TRBJ2-1; TRBD2 aligns across 9 bases. The J segment lost 4 bases and the V segment lost 3 bases, leaving 7 bases of the junction unmatched. Germline CDR1 LNHDA, CDR2 SQIVND (reference sequence). CDR3 length: 16 residues. DNA of the CDR3: TGTGCCAGTAGTATCTTTGGGACTAGCAGTTACAATGAGCAGTTCTTC. Translation gives CASSIFGTSSYNEQFF.

The rearrangement links TRBV13 to TRBJ2-5; 13 bases line up with TRBD2. With 4 bases clipped from V and 4 bases from J, the junction kept 12 bases outside the gene matches. Germline assignment: CDR1 PRHDT and CDR2 FYEKMQ (reference sequence). CDR3 length: 18 amino acids. CDR3 amino acids: CASSWGLAGPRHGETQYF. CDR3 sequence (DNA): TGTGCCAGCAGCTGGGGACTAGCGGGGCCCCGGCATGGAGAGACCCAGTACTTC.

In its sample, this clone was seen once. The rearrangement uses TRBV11-2 and TRBJ1-2; no definite D call. The germline CDR1 and CDR2 sequences are SGHAT and FQNNGV. The CDR3 length is 15 residues. V lost 5 bases and J lost 4, with 17 bases in between. For the CDR3, the DNA is TGTGCCAGCAGCCCGCGGCCCGATTCACCCTATGGCTACACCTTC. It translates to CASSPRPDSPYGYTF.

The chain employs TRBV5-1 and TRBJ2-7, with D perhaps being TRBD1 or TRBD2 (5 bases each). This CDR3 spans 12 amino acids. The V and J ends lost 5 bases and 2 bases respectively, with 8 bases between them. The germline V gene encodes CDR1 SGHRS and CDR2 YFSETQ. This chain's CDR3 is CASRGVTYEQYF. The CDR3 DNA is TGCGCCAGCAGGGGGGTTACCTACGAGCAGTACTTC.

V is TRBV20-1 and J is TRBJ2-5; no firm D call. The germline V and J ends were trimmed by 0 bases and 5 bases, with 4 bases remaining between them. CDR1 is DFQATT, CDR2 SNEGSKA, per germline (reference sequence). CDR3 size: 11 residues. CDR3 sequence reads: CSARDWETQYF. The CDR3 region has the DNA TGCAGTGCTAGAGATTGGGAGACCCAGTACTTC.

This sequence joins TRBV5-5 and TRBJ2-7; D is undetermined. Germline-derived CDR1 and CDR2 are SGHKS and YYEKEE (reference sequence). V was shortened by 4 bases and J by 7 bases, with 12 bases between the two germline ends. This CDR3 is built from 12 residues. This chain's CDR3 is CASSPTAAEQYF. The CDR3 nucleotides read TGTGCCAGCAGCCCAACTGCGGCAGAGCAGTACTTC.

V usage is TRBV11-2 and J usage is TRBJ2-7, with 8 bases matching TRBD2. Losses at the gene ends were 3 bases for V and 3 bases for J; bases not matched to a gene: 7. The CDR3 has 15 amino acids. Germline V gene lookup returns CDR1 SGHAT and CDR2 FQNNGV. The CDR3 DNA reads as TGTGCCAGCAGCTTCTATAGCGGGACTCTCTACGAGCAGTACTTC. The encoded protein is CASSFYSGTLYEQYF.

The chain uses TRBV27 and TRBJ2-7; D not resolved. Trimming took 6 bases from V and 0 from J, leaving 18 bases between them. Germline CDR1 is MNHEY and CDR2 is SMNVEV (reference sequence). The CDR3 runs to 16 residues. In DNA, the CDR3 is TGTGCCAGCAGCCCCTTGGGGTTAGCCCTCTCCTACGAGCAGTACTTC. It specifies CASSPLGLALSYEQYF.

V gene TRBV28 combines with J gene TRBJ2-7; tentatively, D is TRBD1 (6 bases). This CDR3 is built from 15 residues. Germline V CDR1 and CDR2: MDHEN, SYDVKM. Trimming pared 6 bases from V and 2 bases from J, leaving 17 bases between. The CDR3 nucleotides read TGTGCCAGCAGCCACGGCCGCAGGGGAACCTACGAGCAGTACTTC. It translates to CASSHGRRGTYEQYF.

V and J are TRBV2 and TRBJ1-6; D unresolved. Trimming took 7 bases from V and 0 from J, leaving 16 bases between them. Germline assignment: CDR1 SNHLY and CDR2 FYNNEI. CDR3 length equals 17 residues. In DNA, the CDR3 is TGTGCCAGCATATCGAGTCCCAAAAGCTCCTATAATTCACCCCTCCACTTT. As protein: CASISSPKSSYNSPLHF.

The chain carries TRBV6-6 and TRBJ2-3, with D uncertain. CDR3 length: 15 amino acids. V was pared by 6 bases and J by 4 bases, with 17 bases between. Germline lookup yields CDR1 MNHNY and CDR2 SVGAGI (reference sequence). In nucleotides, the CDR3 is TGTGCCAGCAGCGACCTTACGGCATGGGCAGATACGCAGTATTTT. This codes for CASSDLTAWADTQYF.

This chain connects TRBV7-8 to TRBJ2-7; either TRBD1 or TRBD2 may fit D (5 bases each). The CDR3 runs to 13 residues. The germline V gene encodes CDR1 SGHVS and CDR2 FQNEAQ. V gave up 3 bases and J gave up 3 bases, with 9 bases separating them. The CDR3 loop reads CASSFRDGYEQYF. DNA for the CDR3: TGTGCCAGCAGCTTCCGGGACGGCTACGAGCAGTACTTC.

The chain carries TRBV5-6 and TRBJ1-5, with D hard to call. V was cut by 2 bases and J by 7 bases, with 7 bases left in between. The CDR3 is 12 amino acids. Per germline, CDR1 SGHDT and CDR2 YYEEEE. The CDR3 loop is CASSFTRQPQHF. The DNA for the CDR3 is TGTGCCAGCAGCTTTACGCGGCAGCCCCAGCATTTT.

The genes are TRBV9 and TRBJ2-2, with D possibly being TRBD1 (5 bases). The V and J ends lost 0 bases and 0 bases respectively, with 12 bases between them. Looked up from germline, CDR1 is SGDLS and CDR2 is YYNGEE. This CDR3 is 17 amino acids long. The CDR3 nucleotides are TGTGCCAGCAGCGTAGCTTGGGGCCTTCCGAACACCGGGGAGCTGTTTTTT. It codes for CASSVAWGLPNTGELFF.

This chain connects TRBV10-2 to TRBJ2-1, with 12 bases fitting TRBD2. The V gene end was trimmed by 0 bases and the J gene end by 10 bases; junction bases not matched to a gene: 10. This CDR3 comprises 17 residues. Germline assignment: CDR1 WSHSY and CDR2 SAAADI. CDR3 residues: CASSESLTSGRTREQFF. The CDR3 DNA follows: TGCGCCAGCAGTGAGTCCCTTACTAGCGGGAGGACTAGAGAGCAGTTCTTC.

J is TRBJ1-2 and V is TRBV27; no clear D gene. Deletions cut 3 bases from V and 4 bases from J, with 9 bases between. The CDR3 runs 13 residues. Per the germline V gene, CDR1 is MNHEY and CDR2 is SMNVEV (reference sequence). The CDR3 coding sequence is TGTGCCAGCAGTTTGGACGGAGGCTATGGCTACACCTTC. Translated: CASSLDGGYGYTF.

The CDR3 spells CASSELAGAHNEQFF. In DNA, the CDR3 is TGTGCCAGCAGTGAATTGGCGGGAGCCCACAATGAGCAGTTCTTC. This sequence joins TRBV2 and TRBJ2-1; 7 bases fit TRBD2. V shed 2 bases, J shed 5 bases, and the junction held 6 bases outside the gene matches. CDR3 size: 15 residues. The germline CDR1 and CDR2 sequences are SNHLY and FYNNEI.

The rearrangement links TRBV28 to TRBJ2-2; 12 positions match TRBD1. Germline lookup yields CDR1 MDHEN and CDR2 SYDVKM. Unmatched junction bases numbered 4, after V lost 4 bases and J lost 4 bases. This CDR3 has 16 residues. The chain's CDR3 is CASSYGTGGLTGELFF. The DNA of the CDR3 is TGTGCCAGCAGTTACGGGACAGGGGGCCTCACCGGGGAGCTGTTTTTT.

The chain is built from TRBV9 and TRBJ2-2; 7 bases fit TRBD2. CDR3 length: 12 amino acids. The trim removed 3 bases at V and 7 bases at J, leaving 0 bases unmatched. Germline V gene lookup returns CDR1 SGDLS and CDR2 YYNGEE. The CDR3 coding sequence is TGTGCCAGCAGCGCTAGCGGCGGGGAGCTGTTTTTT. It is translated as CASSASGGELFF.

This chain links TRBV6-1 with TRBJ1-3, with D maybe TRBD1 (6 bases). Germline CDR1 and CDR2: MNHNS and SASEGT. The CDR3 is 17 amino acids. The germline V and J ends were trimmed by 2 bases and 0 bases, with 14 bases remaining between them. The CDR3 DNA reads as TGTGCCAGCAGTGAATCTACAGGGATTAGCTCTGGAAACACCATATATTTT. Its translation is CASSESTGISSGNTIYF.

The chain couples TRBV30 to TRBJ1-6, with D possibly matching TRBD1 (6 bases). This CDR3 has 15 amino acids. Per the germline V gene, CDR1 is GTSNPN and CDR2 is SVGIG (reference sequence). The V and J ends lost 3 bases and 8 bases respectively, with 17 bases between them. The CDR3 nucleotides are TGTGCCTGGAGGGAGGGGGTCGCACCCGATTCACCCCTCCACTTT. It is translated as CAWREGVAPDSPLHF.

Concerning this clone: Since the CDR3 does not end with the conserved phenylalanine or tryptophan, this likely comes from a read error. Because the CDR3's place on the DNA is in doubt, the DNA is left out and the CDR3 is given as listed by TCRdb. The J gene is TRBJ2-7, the V gene TRBV6-9; TRBD2 was called by the table and not checked on the DNA. The CDR3 is made up of 11 amino acids, end residues included. Germline-derived CDR1 and CDR2 are MNHGY and SVAAGI. The CDR3 sequence is CASSYSKLQLL.

This clone has just one count. V usage is TRBV19 and J usage is TRBJ1-5; TRBD1 aligns across 7 bases. CDR1 LNHDA and CDR2 SQIVND come from the germline V gene (reference sequence). The CDR3 is 13 amino acids. V trimming: 6 bases; J trimming: 2 bases; junction bases outside the gene matches: 1. CDR3: CASRGQRNQPQHF. In DNA, the CDR3 is TGTGCCAGTAGGGGACAGCGCAATCAGCCCCAGCATTTT.

This sequence joins TRBV6-1 and TRBJ2-5; no clear D. Germline values: CDR1 MNHNS, CDR2 SASEGT. This CDR3 region has 13 residues. Trimming stripped 8 bases from V and 4 bases from J, with 14 bases between. CDR3 sequence: CASGPPLGETQYF. The CDR3 region has the DNA TGTGCCAGCGGACCGCCCCTTGGAGAGACCCAGTACTTC.

The V call is TRBV5-1, the J call TRBJ2-7; D call uncertain. This CDR3 spans 15 amino acids. Trimming shortened V by 0 bases and J by 2 bases, and 12 bases separated the two germline ends. Looked up from germline, CDR1 is SGHRS and CDR2 is YFSETQ. The CDR3 loop reads CASSLASAPTYEQYF. The CDR3 DNA reads as TGCGCCAGCAGCTTGGCTTCAGCCCCAACCTACGAGCAGTACTTC.

The CDR3 DNA reads as TGTGCCAGCAGCCAAGGTGGTATCTTCAAGCGGGAATCCTACGAGCAGTACTTC. This encodes CASSQGGIFKRESYEQYF. The chain couples TRBV14 to TRBJ2-7, with TRBD2 matching 7 bases. The CDR3 totals 18 residues. V trimming: 1 base; J trimming: 1 base; junction bases outside the gene matches: 13. Per germline, CDR1 SGHDN and CDR2 FVKESK. The full variable domain, in which reference TRBV14 and TRBJ2-7 provide the parts outside the CDR3, is EAGVTQFPSHSVIEKGQTVTLRCDPISGHDNLYWYRRVMGKEIKFLLHFVKESKQDESGMPNNRFLAERTGGTYSTLKVQPAELEDSGVYFCASSQGGIFKRESYEQYFGPGTRLTVT.

This clone was observed once. This sequence joins TRBV10-3 and TRBJ2-7; D is undetermined. V was trimmed by 3 bases and J by 4 bases, leaving 13 bases between them. Germline V gives CDR1 ENHRY, CDR2 SYGVKD. The length of the CDR3 is 14 residues. CDR3 nucleotides: TGTGCCATCAGTGAAATGGGGATGTTATACGAGCAGTACTTC. Protein product: CAISEMGMLYEQYF.